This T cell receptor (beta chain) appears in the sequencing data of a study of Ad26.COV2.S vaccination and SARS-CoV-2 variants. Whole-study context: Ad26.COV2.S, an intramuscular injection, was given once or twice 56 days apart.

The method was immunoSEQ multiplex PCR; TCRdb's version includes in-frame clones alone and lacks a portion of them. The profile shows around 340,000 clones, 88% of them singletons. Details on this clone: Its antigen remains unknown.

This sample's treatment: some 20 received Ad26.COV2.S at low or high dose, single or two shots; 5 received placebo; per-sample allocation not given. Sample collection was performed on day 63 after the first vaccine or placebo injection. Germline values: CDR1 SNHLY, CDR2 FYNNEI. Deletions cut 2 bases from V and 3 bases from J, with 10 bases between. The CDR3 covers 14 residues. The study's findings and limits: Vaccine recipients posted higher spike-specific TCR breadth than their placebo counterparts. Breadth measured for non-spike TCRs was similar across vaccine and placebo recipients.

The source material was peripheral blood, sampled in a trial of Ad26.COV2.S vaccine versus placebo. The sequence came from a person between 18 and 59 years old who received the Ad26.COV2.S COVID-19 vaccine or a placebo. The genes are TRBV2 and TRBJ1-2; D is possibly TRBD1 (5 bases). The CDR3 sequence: CASSETGGYYGYTF. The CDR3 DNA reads TGTGCCAGCAGTGAAACTGGGGGATACTATGGCTACACCTTC.